These T cell receptor beta chains were read from a single sample in a study of PD-1 blockade in classical Hodgkin lymphoma. Generated by immunoSEQ multiplex PCR, the TCRdb table keeps only in-frame clones and is missing some. This sample has approximately 99,000 clones, with roughly 76% found just once. Sequencing used peripheral blood mononuclear cells (PBMCs), obtained before the second cycle of nivolumab. The receptors derive from a human donor with classical Hodgkin lymphoma. Each CDR3 is given with its conserved first and last residue. Each record gives: J gene, D gene, clone size, CDR3 length, V gene, CDR3 DNA, CDR3 protein. A D gene is named only where the DNA matches it firmly. The size field is filled for only some rows; it gives once, few, many or a size class.

TRBJ1-2 - - 12 TRBV5-1 TGCGCCAGCAGCCCGCAAATGAGGGGCTACACCTTC CASSPQMRGYTF
TRBJ1-4 TRBD1 - 13 TRBV28 TGTGCCAGCAGCCTAGGGGGCGATGAAAAACTGTTTTTT CASSLGGDEKLFF
TRBJ1-1 - once 14 TRBV19 TGTGCCAGTAGTAGGGAGAGGATGAACACTGAAGCTTTCTTT CASSRERMNTEAFF
TRBJ1-5 - - 14 TRBV7-9 TGTGCCAGCAGCGGAAATGGGGCTAACCAGCCCCAGCATTTT CASSGNGANQPQHF
TRBJ2-7 - once 13 TRBV19 TGTGCCAGTAAAGGGCTTGCCACCTACGAGCAGTACTTC CASKGLATYEQYF
TRBJ1-1 - - 11 TRBV6-5 TGTGCCAGCATCTGGGGCACTGAAGCTTTCTTT CASIWGTEAFF
TRBJ2-1 TRBD2 - 16 TRBV19 TGTGCCAGCGCCAGCTGGACTAGCGGGAGTTACAATGAGCAGTTCTTC CASASWTSGSYNEQFF
TRBJ1-5 TRBD1 - 14 TRBV7-8 TGTGCCAGCAGCACAGACAGGGGGCATAAGCCCCAGCATTTT CASSTDRGHKPQHF
TRBJ1-2 TRBD1 - 13 TRBV6-1 TGTGCCAGCAGTGAGGACAGGAACTATGGCTACACCTTC CASSEDRNYGYTF
TRBJ2-2 TRBD2 few 16 TRBV30 TGTGCCTGGAGTGTACTCAGCGGGAGTCAAGACGGGGAGCTGTTTTTT CAWSVLSGSQDGELFF
TRBJ2-7 - - 15 TRBV4-2 TGTGCCAGCAGTCGAGATCCGACAGATCCCTACGAGCAGTACTTC CASSRDPTDPYEQYF
TRBJ2-7 TRBD2 few 14 TRBV10-3 TGTGCCATTTCGACTAGCGGGAGGGCCTACGAGCAGTACTTC CAISTSGRAYEQYF
TRBJ2-3 - - 14 TRBV5-1 TGCGCCAGCAGCCCAGCCGGGACTGGTGATACGCAGTATTTT CASSPAGTGDTQYF
TRBJ1-5 TRBD1 once 13 TRBV5-1 TGCGCCAGCAGCCCAGGGGGTAATCAGCCCCAGCATTTT CASSPGGNQPQHF